This T cell receptor beta chain was observed in a study of blood T cell repertoires in COVID-19. Trimming removed 2 bases at V and 8 bases at J, with 17 bases between. The CDR3 contains 15 residues. Per the germline V gene, CDR1 is SGHRS and CDR2 is YFSETQ. The method was immunoSEQ multiplex PCR; TCRdb's version includes in-frame clones alone and lacks a portion of them. The sample has approximately 170,000 clones, about 88% seen once. Sequences were obtained from peripheral blood. V is TRBV5-1 and J is TRBJ1-3; D unresolved. The clonotype was recovered from a man aged 60-69 years with active or convalescent COVID-19. The CDR3 nucleotides are TGCGCCAGCAGCTTTCTGACCGGTCAGGAGGACACCATATATTTT. The encoded protein is CASSFLTGQEDTIYF. Variable domain in full (rest from reference TRBV5-1 and TRBJ1-3): KAGVTQTPRYLIKTRGQQVTLSCSPISGHRSVSWYQQTPGQGLQFLFEYFSETQRNKGNFPGRFSGRQFSNSRSEMNVSTLELGDSALYLCASSFLTGQEDTIYFGEGSWLTVV.